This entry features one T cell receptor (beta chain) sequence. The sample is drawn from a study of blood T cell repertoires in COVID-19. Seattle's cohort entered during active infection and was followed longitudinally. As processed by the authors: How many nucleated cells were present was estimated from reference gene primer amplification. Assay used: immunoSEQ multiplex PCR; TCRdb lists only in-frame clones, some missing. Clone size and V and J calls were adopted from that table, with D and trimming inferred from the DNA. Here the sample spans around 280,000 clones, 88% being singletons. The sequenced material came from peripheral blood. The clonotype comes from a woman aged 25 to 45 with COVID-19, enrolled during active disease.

CDR3 sequence: CSVEGSSDREKLFF. Here the CDR3 DNA reads TGCAGCGTTGAAGGATCGTCAGACAGGGAAAAACTGTTTTTT. This chain joins TRBV29-1 and TRBJ1-4, with a possible D match to TRBD1 (6 bases). Trimming removed 1 base at V and 8 bases at J, with 14 bases between. The CDR3 has 14 residues. Germline V gene lookup returns CDR1 SQVTM and CDR2 ANQGSEA.